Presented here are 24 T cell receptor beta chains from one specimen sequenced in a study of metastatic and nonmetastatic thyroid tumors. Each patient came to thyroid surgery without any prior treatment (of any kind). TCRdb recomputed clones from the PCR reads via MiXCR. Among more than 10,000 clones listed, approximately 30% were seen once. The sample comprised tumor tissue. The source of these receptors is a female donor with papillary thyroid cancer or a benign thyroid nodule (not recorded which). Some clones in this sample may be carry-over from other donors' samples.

The CDR3 bases are TGTGCCAGCAGCTACAGCACAGATACGCAGTATTTT. Protein: CASSYSTDTQYF. The chain couples TRBV3-1 to TRBJ2-3; D uncertain. The CDR3 covers 12 residues. V lost 5 bases and J lost 0, with 3 bases in between. Per the germline V gene, CDR1 is LGHDT and CDR2 is YNNKEL (reference sequence).

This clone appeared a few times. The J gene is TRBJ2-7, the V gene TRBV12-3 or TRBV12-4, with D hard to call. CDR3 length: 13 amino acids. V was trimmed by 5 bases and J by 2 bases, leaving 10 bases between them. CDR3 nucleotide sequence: TGTGCCAGCAGTCTAGGAGATACCTACGAGCAGTACTTC. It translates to CASSLGDTYEQYF.

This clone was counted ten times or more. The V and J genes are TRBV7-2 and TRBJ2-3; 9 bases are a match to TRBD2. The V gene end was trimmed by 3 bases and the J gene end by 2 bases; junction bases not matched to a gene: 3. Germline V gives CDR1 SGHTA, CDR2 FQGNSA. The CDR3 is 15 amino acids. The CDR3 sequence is CASSFSSGNTDTQYF. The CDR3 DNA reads TGTGCCAGCAGCTTTTCTAGCGGGAACACAGATACGCAGTATTTT.

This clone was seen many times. The CDR3 protein is CSAPPPRGEAFF. The CDR3 coding sequence is TGCAGTGCTCCACCCCCCCGGGGAGAAGCTTTCTTT. The genes are TRBV20-1 and TRBJ1-1; no definite D call. CDR1 is DFQATT, CDR2 SNEGSKA, per germline (reference sequence). The CDR3 covers 12 residues. Trimming removed 5 bases at V and 8 bases at J, with 15 bases between.

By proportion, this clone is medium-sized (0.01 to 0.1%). CDR3 region: CASSQGGQRSYEQYF. CDR3 coding DNA: TGTGCCAGCAGCCAAGGGGGACAGCGGTCCTACGAGCAGTACTTC. The V and J genes are TRBV3-1 and TRBJ2-7; 7 bases are a match to TRBD1. This CDR3 is 15 amino acids long. Germline values: CDR1 LGHDT, CDR2 YNNKEL (reference sequence). Unmatched junction bases numbered 4, after V lost 1 base and J lost 1 base.

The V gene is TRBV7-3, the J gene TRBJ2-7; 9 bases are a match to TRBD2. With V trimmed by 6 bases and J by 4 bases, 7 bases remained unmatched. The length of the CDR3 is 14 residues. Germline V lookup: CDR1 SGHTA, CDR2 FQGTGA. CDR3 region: CASRLASGTYEQYF. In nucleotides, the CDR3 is TGTGCCAGCAGATTAGCTAGCGGGACATACGAGCAGTACTTC.

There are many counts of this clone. CDR3 DNA sequence: TGTGCCAGCAGCTTAGGACGGCGGAGCAATCAGCCCCAGCATTTT. Protein product: CASSLGRRSNQPQHF. V and J are TRBV7-2 and TRBJ1-5; D gene ambiguous. CDR3 length: 15 residues. Germline values: CDR1 SGHTA, CDR2 FQGNSA. V was pared by 1 base and J by 1 base, with 8 bases between.

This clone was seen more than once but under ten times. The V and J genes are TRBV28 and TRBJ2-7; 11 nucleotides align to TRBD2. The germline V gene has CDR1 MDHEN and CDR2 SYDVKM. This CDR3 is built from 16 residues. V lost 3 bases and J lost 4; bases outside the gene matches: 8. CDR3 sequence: CASSFGGLAGAYEQYF. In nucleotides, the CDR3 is TGTGCCAGCAGTTTTGGCGGACTAGCGGGCGCATACGAGCAGTACTTC.

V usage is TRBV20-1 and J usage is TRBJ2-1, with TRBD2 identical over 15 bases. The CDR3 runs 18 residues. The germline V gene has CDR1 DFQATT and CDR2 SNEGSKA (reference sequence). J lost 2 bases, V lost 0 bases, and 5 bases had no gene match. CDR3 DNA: TGCAGTGCTAGAGATAGGGGACTAGCGGGAGGACCCTACAATGAGCAGTTCTTC. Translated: CSARDRGLAGGPYNEQFF.

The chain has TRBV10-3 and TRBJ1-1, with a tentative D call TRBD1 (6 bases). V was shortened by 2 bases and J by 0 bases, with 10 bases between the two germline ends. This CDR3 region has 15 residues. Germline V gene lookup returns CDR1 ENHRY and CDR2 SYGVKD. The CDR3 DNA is TGTGCCATCAGTGAGACAGGGTCAGTGAACACTGAAGCTTTCTTT. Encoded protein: CAISETGSVNTEAFF.

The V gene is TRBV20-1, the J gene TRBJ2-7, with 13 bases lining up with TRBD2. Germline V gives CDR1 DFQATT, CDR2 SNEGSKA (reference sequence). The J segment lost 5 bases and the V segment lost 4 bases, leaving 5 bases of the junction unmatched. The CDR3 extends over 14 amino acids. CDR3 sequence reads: CSANVGLAGDEQYF. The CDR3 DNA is TGCAGTGCTAACGTTGGACTAGCGGGAGACGAGCAGTACTTC.

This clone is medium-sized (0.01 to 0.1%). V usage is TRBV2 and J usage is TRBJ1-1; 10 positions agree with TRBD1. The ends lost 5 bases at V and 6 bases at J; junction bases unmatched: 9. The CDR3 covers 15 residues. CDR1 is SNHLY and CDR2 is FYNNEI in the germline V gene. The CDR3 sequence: CASSTDRGLFAEAFF. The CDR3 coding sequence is TGTGCCAGCAGTACAGACAGGGGGCTTTTCGCTGAAGCTTTCTTT. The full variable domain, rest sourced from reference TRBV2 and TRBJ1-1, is EPEVTQTPSHQVTQMGQEVILRCVPISNHLYFYWYRQILGQKVEFLVSFYNNEISEKSEIFDDQFSVERPDGSNFTLKIRSTKLEDSAMYFCASSTDRGLFAEAFFGQGTRLTVV.

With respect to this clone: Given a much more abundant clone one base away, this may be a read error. This chain's CDR3 is CAISLSRSPLHF. Here the CDR3 DNA reads TGTGCCATCAGCTTGTCCCGGTCACCCCTCCACTTT. The chain combines TRBV5-6 with TRBJ1-6; D uncertain. Per germline, CDR1 SGHDT and CDR2 YYEEEE. The CDR3 length is 12 residues.

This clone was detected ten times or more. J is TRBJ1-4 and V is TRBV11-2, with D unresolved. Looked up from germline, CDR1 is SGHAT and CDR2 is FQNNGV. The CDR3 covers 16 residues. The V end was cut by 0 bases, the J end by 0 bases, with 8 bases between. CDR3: CASSLEGGTTNEKLFF. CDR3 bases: TGTGCCAGCAGCTTAGAGGGCGGCACAACTAATGAAAAACTGTTTTTT.

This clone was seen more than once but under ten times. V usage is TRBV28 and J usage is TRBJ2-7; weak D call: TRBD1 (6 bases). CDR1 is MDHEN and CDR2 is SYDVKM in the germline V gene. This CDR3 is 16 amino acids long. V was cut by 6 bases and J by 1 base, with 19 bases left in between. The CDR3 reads CASSLSGTRESYEQYF. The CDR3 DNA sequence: TGTGCCAGCAGCCTTTCCGGGACACGAGAATCCTACGAGCAGTACTTC. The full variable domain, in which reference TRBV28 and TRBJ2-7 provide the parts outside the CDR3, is DVKVTQSSRYLVKRTGEKVFLECVQDMDHENMFWYRQDPGLGLRLIYFSYDVKMKEKGDIPEGYSVSREKKERFSLILESASTNQTSMYLCASSLSGTRESYEQYFGPGTRLTVT.

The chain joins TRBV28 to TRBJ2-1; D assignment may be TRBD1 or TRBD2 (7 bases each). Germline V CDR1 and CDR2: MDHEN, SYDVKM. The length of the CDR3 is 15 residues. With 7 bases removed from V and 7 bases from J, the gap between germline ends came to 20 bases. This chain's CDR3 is CASNRGLAGLNEQFF. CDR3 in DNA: TGTGCCAGCAACAGGGGATTAGCGGGCTTGAATGAGCAGTTCTTC.

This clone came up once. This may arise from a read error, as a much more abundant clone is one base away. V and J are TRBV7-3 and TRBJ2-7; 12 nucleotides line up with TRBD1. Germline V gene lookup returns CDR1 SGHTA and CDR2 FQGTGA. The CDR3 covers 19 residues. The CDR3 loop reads CASSLTWGVPGQGAYEQHF. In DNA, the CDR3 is TGTGCCAGCAGCCTTACGTGGGGGGTGCCGGGACAGGGGGCATACGAGCAGCACTTC. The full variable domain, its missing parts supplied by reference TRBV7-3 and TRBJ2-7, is GAGVSQTPSNKVTEKGKYVELRCDPISGHTALYWYRQSLGQGPEFLIYFQGTGAADDSGLPNDRFFAVRPEGSVSTLKIQRTERGDSAVYLCASSLTWGVPGQGAYEQHFGPGTRLTVT.

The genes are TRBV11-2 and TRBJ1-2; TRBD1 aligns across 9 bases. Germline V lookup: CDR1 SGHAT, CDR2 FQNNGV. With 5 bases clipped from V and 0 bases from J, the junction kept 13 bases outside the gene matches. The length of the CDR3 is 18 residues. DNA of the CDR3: TGTGCCAGCAGCCCCATTATTTGGACAGGGGAGACTAACTATGGCTACACCTTC. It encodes CASSPIIWTGETNYGYTF.

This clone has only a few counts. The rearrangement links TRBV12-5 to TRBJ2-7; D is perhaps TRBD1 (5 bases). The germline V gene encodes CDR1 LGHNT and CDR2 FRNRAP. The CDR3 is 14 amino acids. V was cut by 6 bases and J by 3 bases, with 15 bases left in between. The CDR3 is CASGPQVNYYEQYF. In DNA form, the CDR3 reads TGTGCTAGTGGCCCACAGGTGAATTACTACGAGCAGTACTTC. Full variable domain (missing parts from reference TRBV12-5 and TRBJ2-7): DARVTQTPRHKVTEMGQEVTMRCQPILGHNTVFWYRQTMMQGLELLAYFRNRAPLDDSGMPKDRFSAEMPDATLATLKIQPSEPRDSAVYFCASGPQVNYYEQYFGPGTRLTVT.

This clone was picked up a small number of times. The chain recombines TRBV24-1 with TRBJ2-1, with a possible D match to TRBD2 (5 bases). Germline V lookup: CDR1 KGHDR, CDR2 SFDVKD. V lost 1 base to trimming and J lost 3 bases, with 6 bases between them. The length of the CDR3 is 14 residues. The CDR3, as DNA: TGTGCCACCAGTGATTTCCGGGACTACAATGAGCAGTTCTTC. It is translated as CATSDFRDYNEQFF.

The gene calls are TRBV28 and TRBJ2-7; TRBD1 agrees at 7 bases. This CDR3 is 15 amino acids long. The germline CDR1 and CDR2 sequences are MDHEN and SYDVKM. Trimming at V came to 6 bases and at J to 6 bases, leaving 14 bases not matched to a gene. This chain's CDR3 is CASSLGQTHFAEQYF. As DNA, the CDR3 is TGTGCCAGCAGCTTGGGACAGACCCACTTCGCCGAGCAGTACTTC.

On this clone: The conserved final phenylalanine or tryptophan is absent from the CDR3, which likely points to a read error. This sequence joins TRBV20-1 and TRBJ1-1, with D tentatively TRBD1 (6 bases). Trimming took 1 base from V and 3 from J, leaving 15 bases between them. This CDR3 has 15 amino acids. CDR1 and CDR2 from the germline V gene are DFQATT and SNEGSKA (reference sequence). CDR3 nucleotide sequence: TGCAGTGCTAGAGTGGGGGCGGGTAGATACACTGAAGCTTTCCTT. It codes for CSARVGAGRYTEAFL.

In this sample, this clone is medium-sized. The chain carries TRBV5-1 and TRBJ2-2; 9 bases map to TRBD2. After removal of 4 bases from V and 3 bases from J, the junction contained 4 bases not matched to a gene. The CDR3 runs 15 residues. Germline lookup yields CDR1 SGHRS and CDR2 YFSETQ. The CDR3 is CASSTERGDTGELFF. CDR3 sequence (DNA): TGCGCCAGCAGCACCGAGCGGGGGGACACCGGGGAGCTGTTTTTT.

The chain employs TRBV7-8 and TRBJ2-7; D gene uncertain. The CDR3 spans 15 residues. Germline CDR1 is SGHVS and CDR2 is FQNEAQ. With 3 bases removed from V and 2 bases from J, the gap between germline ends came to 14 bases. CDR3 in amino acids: CASSFGVSGPYEQYF. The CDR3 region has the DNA TGTGCCAGCAGCTTTGGCGTATCGGGTCCCTACGAGCAGTACTTC.